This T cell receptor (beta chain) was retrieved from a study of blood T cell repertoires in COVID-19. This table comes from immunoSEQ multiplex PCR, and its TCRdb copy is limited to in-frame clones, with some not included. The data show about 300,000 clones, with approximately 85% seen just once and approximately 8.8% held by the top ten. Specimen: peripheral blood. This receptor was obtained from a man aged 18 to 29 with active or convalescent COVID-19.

The CDR3 is CSASLAGGYNEQFF. In DNA form, the CDR3 reads TGCAGTGCTAGTCTAGCGGGGGGATACAATGAGCAGTTCTTC. The V and J genes are TRBV20-1 and TRBJ2-1, with TRBD2 identical over 11 bases. The V and J ends lost 3 bases and 4 bases, in that order; junction bases with no gene match: 2. This CDR3 is built from 14 residues. Germline-derived CDR1 and CDR2 are DFQATT and SNEGSKA (reference sequence).